This T cell receptor (beta chain) is from a study of blood T cell repertoires in COVID-19. Libraries were prepared by immunoSEQ multiplex PCR; TCRdb keeps only in-frame clonotypes and omits some of them. This sample yields roughly 56,000 clones, of which around nine tenths are seen a single time; roughly 7.1% belongs to the top ten. Germline-derived CDR1 and CDR2 are SGHRS and YFSETQ. The CDR3 is 14 residues long. V lost 4 bases and J lost 6; bases outside the gene matches: 10. V and J are TRBV5-1 and TRBJ2-7; the match to TRBD1 covers 7 bases. The specimen was peripheral blood. The receptor was isolated from a man aged 50-59 years with active COVID-19. The chain's CDR3 is CASSPRDSIGEQYF. DNA for the CDR3: TGCGCCAGCAGCCCCCGGGACAGCATTGGCGAGCAGTACTTC.